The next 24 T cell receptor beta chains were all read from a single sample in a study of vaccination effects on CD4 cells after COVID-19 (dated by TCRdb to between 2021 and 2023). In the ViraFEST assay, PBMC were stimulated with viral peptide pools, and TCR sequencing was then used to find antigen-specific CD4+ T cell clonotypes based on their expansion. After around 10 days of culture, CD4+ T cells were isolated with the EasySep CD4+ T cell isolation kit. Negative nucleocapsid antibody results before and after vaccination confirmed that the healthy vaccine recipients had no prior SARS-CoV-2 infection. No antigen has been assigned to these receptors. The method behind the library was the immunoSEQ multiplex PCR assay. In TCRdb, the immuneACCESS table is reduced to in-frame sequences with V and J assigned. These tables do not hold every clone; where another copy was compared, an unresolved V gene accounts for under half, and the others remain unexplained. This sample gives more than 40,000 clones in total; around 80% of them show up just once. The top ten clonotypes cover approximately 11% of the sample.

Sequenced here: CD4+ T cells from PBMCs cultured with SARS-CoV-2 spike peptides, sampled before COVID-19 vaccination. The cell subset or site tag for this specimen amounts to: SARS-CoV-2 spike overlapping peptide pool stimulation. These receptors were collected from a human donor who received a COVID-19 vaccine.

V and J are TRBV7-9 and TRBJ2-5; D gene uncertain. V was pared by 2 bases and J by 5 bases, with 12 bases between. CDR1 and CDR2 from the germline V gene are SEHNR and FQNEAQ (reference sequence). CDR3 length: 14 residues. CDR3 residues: CASSLSVNAETQYF. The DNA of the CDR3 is TGTGCCAGCAGCTTATCTGTTAATGCGGAGACCCAGTACTTC.

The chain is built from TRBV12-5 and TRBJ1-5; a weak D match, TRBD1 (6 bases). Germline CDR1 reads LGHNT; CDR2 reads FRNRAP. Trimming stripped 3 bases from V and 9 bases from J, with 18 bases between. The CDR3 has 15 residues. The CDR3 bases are TGTGCTAGTGGTTTAGACGACAGGCTCCATCGGCCCCAGCATTTT. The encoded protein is CASGLDDRLHRPQHF.

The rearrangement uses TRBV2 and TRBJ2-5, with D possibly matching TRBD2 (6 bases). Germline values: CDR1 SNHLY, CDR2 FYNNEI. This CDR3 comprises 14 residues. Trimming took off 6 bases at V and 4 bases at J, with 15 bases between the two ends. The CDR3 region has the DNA TGTGCCAGCAGCGGGGGAACCCTAGGAGAGACCCAGTACTTC. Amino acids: CASSGGTLGETQYF.

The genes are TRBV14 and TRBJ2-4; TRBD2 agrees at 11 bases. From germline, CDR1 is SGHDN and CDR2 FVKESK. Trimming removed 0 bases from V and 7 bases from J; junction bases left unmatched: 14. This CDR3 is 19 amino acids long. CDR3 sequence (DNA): TGTGCCAGCAGCCAAGAGGTTAGCGGGGGGGCTCTAACGGGGAACATTCAGTACTTC. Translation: CASSQEVSGGALTGNIQYF.

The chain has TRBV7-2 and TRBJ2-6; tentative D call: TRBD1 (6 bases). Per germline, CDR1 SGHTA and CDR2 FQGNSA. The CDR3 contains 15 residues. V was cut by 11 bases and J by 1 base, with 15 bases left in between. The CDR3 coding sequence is TGTGCCTCTTTGAGGGGGTTGTCTGGGGCCAACGTCCTGACTTTC. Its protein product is CASLRGLSGANVLTF. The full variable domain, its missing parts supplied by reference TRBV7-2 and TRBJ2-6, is GAGVSQSPSNKVTEKGKDVELRCDPISGHTALYWYRQSLGQGLEFLIYFQGNSAPDKSGLPSDRFSAERTGGSVSTLTIQRTQQEDSAVYLCASLRGLSGANVLTFGAGSRLTVL.

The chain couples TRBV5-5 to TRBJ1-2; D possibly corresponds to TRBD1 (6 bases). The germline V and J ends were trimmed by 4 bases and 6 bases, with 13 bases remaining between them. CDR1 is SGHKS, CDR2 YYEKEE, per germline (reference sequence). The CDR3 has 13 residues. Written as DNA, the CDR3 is TGTGCCAGCAGCCCGGGGGGGGCGCATGGCTACACCTTC. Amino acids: CASSPGGAHGYTF.

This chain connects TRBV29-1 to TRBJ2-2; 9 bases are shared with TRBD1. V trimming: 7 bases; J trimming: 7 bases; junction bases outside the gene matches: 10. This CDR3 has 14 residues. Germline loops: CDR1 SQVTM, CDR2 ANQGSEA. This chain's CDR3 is CSGPGQGMGGELFF. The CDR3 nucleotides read TGCAGCGGGCCGGGACAGGGTATGGGCGGGGAGCTGTTTTTT.

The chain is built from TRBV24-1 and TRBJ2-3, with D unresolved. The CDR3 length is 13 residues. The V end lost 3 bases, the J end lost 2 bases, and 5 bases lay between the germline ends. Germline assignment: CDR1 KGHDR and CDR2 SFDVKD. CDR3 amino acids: CATSDPNTDTQYF. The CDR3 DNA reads TGTGCCACCAGTGATCCCAACACAGATACGCAGTATTTT.

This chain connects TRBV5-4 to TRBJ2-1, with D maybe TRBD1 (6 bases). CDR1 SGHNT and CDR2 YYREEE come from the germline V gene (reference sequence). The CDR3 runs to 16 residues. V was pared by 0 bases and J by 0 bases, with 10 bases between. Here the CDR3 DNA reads TGTGCCAGCAGCTTGGGAAGGGGGAGCTCCTACAATGAGCAGTTCTTC. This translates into CASSLGRGSSYNEQFF.

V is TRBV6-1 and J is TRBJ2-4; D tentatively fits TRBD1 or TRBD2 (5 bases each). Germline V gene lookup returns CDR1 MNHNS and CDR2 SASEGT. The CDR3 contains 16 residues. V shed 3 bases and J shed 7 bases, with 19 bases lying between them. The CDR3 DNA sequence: TGTGCCAGCAGTGATGAAAGAGGGGTCGGGTTGAACATTCAGTACTTC. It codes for CASSDERGVGLNIQYF.

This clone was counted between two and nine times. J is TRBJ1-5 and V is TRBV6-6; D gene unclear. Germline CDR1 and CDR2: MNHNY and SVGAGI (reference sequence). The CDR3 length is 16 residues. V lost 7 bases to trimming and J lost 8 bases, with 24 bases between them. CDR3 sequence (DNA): TGTGCCAGCACCAAGGATAGGACGGCGCACCAGAAGCCCCAGCATTTT. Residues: CASTKDRTAHQKPQHF.

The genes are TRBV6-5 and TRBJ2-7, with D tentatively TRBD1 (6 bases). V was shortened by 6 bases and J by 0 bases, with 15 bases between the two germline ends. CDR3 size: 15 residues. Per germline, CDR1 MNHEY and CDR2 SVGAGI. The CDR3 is CASSRTATSSYEQYV. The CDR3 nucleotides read TGTGCCAGCAGCCGGACAGCGACGAGCTCCTACGAGCAGTACGTC.

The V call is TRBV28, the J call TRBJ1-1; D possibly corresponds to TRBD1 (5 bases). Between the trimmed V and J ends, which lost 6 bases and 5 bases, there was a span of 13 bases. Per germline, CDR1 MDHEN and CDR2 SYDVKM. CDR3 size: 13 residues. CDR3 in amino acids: CASRPGPRTEAFF. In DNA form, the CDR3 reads TGTGCCAGCAGGCCGGGACCGAGGACTGAAGCTTTCTTT.

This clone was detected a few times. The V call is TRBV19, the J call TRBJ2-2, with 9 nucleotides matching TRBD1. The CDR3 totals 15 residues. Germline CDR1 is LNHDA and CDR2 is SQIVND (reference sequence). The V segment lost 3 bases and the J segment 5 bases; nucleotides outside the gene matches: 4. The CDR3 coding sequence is TGTGCCAGTAGTATTGAACAGGGGGCGACCGGGGAGCTGTTTTTT. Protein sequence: CASSIEQGATGELFF.

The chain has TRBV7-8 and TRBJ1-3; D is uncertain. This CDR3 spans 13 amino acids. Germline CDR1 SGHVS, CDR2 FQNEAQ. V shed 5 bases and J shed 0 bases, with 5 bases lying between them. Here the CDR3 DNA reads TGTGCCAGCAGCCAAACCTCTGGAAACACCATATATTTT. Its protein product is CASSQTSGNTIYF.

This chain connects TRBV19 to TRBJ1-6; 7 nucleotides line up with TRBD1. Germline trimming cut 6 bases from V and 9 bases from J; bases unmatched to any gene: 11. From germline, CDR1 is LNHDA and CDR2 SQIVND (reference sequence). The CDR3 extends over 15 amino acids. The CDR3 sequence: CASSSPRQGGSPLHF. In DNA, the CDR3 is TGTGCCAGTAGCTCGCCGAGGCAGGGGGGTTCACCCCTCCACTTT.

DNA for the CDR3: TGTGCCAGCAGTGCAGGGAACTCACCCCTCCACTTT. It translates to CASSAGNSPLHF. The V call is TRBV12-3 or TRBV12-4, the J call TRBJ1-6; possible D gene TRBD1, 5 bases. V lost 5 bases, J lost 10 bases, and 9 bases lay in between. The CDR3 contains 12 residues.

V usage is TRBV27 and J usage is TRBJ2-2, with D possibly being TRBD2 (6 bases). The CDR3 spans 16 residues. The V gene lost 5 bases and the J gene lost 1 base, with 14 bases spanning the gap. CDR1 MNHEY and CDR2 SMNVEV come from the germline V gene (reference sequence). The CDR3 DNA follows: TGTGCCAGCAGTCGGATTGTTAGCGGGAACACCGGGGAGCTGTTTTTT. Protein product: CASSRIVSGNTGELFF.

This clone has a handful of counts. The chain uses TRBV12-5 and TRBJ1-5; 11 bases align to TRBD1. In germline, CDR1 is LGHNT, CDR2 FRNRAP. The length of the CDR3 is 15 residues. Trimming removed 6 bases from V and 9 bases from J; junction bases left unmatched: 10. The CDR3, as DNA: TGTGCTAGTGGACTGGACAGGGGGCTGCTTGTGCCCCAGCATTTT. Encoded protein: CASGLDRGLLVPQHF.

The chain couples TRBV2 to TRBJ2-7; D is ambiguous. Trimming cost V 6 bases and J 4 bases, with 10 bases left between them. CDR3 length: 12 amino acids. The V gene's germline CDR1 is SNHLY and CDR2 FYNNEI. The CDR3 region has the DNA TGTGCCAGCAGGGAATGGGTTTACGAGCAGTACGTC. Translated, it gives CASREWVYEQYV.

The CDR3 sequence is CASSSRQGGVSGELFF. Written as DNA, the CDR3 is TGTGCCAGCAGCTCCCGACAGGGTGGAGTATCCGGGGAGCTGTTTTTT. The chain recombines TRBV7-3 with TRBJ2-2; TRBD1 agrees at 7 bases. Per germline, CDR1 SGHTA and CDR2 FQGTGA. This CDR3 contains 16 residues. V trimming: 4 bases; J trimming: 6 bases; junction bases outside the gene matches: 11.

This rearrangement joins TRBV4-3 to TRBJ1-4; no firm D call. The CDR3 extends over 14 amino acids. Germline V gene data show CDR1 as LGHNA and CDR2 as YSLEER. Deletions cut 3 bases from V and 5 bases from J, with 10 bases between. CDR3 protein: CASSQDQLNEKLFF. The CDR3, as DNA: TGCGCCAGCAGCCAGGACCAGCTAAATGAAAAACTGTTTTTT.

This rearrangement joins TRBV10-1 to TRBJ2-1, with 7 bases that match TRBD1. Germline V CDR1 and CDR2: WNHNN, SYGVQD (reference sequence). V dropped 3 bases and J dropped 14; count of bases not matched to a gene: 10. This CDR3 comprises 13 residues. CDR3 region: CASSEPQDRAKFF. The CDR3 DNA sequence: TGCGCCAGCAGTGAACCTCAAGACAGGGCTAAGTTCTTC.

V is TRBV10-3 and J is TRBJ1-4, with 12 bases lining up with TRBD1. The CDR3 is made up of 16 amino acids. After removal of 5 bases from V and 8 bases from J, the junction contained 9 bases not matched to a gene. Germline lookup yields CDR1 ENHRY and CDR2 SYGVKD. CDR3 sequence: CAISPGTGGFVEKLFF. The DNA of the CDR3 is TGTGCCATCAGTCCCGGGACAGGGGGCTTTGTGGAAAAACTGTTTTTT.